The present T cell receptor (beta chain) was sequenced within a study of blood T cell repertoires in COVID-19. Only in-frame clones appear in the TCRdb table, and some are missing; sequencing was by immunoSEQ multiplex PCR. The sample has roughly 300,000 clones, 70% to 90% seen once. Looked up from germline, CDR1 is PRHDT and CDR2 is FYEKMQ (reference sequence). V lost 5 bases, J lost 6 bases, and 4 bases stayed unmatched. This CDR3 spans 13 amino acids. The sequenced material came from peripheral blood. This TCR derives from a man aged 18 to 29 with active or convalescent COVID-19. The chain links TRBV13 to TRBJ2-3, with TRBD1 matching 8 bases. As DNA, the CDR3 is TGTGCCAGCAGCACCAGGGGGCTTGATACGCAGTATTTT. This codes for CASSTRGLDTQYF.